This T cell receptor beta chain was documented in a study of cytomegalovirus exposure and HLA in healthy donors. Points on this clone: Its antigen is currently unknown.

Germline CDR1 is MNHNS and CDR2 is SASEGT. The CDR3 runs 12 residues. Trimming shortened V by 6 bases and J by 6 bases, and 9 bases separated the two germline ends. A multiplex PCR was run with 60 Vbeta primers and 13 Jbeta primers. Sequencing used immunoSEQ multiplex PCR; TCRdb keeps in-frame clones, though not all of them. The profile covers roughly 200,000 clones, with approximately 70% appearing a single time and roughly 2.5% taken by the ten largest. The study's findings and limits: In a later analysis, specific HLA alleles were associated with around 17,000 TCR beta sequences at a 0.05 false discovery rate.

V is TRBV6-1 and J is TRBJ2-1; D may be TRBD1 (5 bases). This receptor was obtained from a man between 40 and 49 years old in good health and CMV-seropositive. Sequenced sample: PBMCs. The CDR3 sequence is CASRGVVNEQFF. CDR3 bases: TGTGCCAGCAGAGGGGTTGTCAATGAGCAGTTCTTC.